Only a few counts were recorded for the clone carrying this T cell receptor beta chain. The antigen is not known. This CDR3 region has 13 residues. V was pared by 0 bases and J by 7 bases, with 9 bases between. Per the germline V gene, CDR1 is LNHNV and CDR2 is YYDKDF (reference sequence). Template-switching 5'RACE yielded the TCR cDNA; a universal primer site and UMIs were added in the process. TCRdb called the 5' RACE reads again in MiXCR, with one record for every CDR3 protein. Seen here are about 550,000 distinct CDR3 sequences, 15% to 20% observed once, and the top ten hold 13% to 15%. The sample is drawn from a study of T cells after yellow fever vaccination. Study-wide background: Low-cell-number fractions underwent preparation using SMART-Seq v4 Ultra Low Input.

Study-wide results and limits: Relatively few clonotypes were ones that appeared in both CD4 and CD8 compartments. Booster samples showed a return of most primary-vaccination clones (almost 97% CD4, 80% to 90% CD8).

The chain uses TRBV15 and TRBJ1-1; D is ambiguous. This TCR was sampled from a man younger than 40 who received the YFV17D yellow fever vaccine. The sequenced sample was PBMCs, obtained 15 days after the yellow fever booster vaccination. CDR3 loop: CATSRDQVLEAFF. The CDR3 coding sequence is TGTGCCACCAGCAGAGATCAGGTTCTTGAAGCTTTCTTT.